This T cell receptor beta chain was captured by sequencing in a study of regulatory T cells in long-lasting Graves disease. Researchers made TCR beta libraries by using iRepertoire HTBI primers and running Arm-PCR on CDR3 regions. Each CDR3 protein gets one entry after TCRdb re-called the multiplex PCR reads with MiXCR. The profile shows 650,000 to 850,000 distinct CDR3 sequences, 30% of them singletons. Time point defined: persistent/refractory GD, antithyroid drugs over 5 years with positive TRAb. The authors made the TCR library using RNA they extracted from PBMCs. The sample consisted of peripheral blood mononuclear cells (PBMCs), taken when the disease was refractory, from a patient treated with antithyroid drugs. This clonotype originated in a female donor with Graves disease.

In nucleotides, the CDR3 is TGTGCCAGCAGTTACTGGGCGGGCGGCGGAGGTACTGAAGCTTTCTTT. The encoded protein is CASSYWAGGGGTEAFF. The rearrangement links TRBV6-9 to TRBJ1-1; D uncertain. CDR3 length equals 16 residues. The germline V and J ends were trimmed by 3 bases and 5 bases, with 19 bases remaining between them. The germline gives CDR1 MNHGY, CDR2 SVAAGI.